The 28 T cell receptor beta chains below all came from one sample that was sequenced in a study of shared clonotypes between healthy human individuals. Produced via immunoSEQ multiplex PCR; TCRdb's table is partial and in-frame only. The sample contains 1.4 million or so clones, about 98.5% of which appear only once. The specimen was naive CD4+ T cells sorted from blood. Specified subset: CD45RA+ positively selected. All receptors derive from a man younger than 45 in good health.

CDR3 nucleotides: TGCGCCAGCAGCTTGGAGGCCAGGCGGTATTTT. Amino acids: CASSLEARRYF. V gene TRBV5-1 combines with J gene TRBJ2-3; unclear D gene. V lost 0 bases to trimming and J lost 14 bases, with 10 bases between them. CDR1 is SGHRS, CDR2 YFSETQ, per germline. The CDR3 consists of 11 residues.

The CDR3 spells CASSLPTAGGVTAFF. The CDR3 coding sequence is TGTGCCAGCAGTTTACCCACGGCTGGGGGGGTGACCGCTTTCTTT. The rearrangement uses TRBV28 and TRBJ1-1; D is perhaps TRBD1 (5 bases). The CDR3 is 15 amino acids. V was clipped by 2 bases and J by 11 bases, with 21 bases between them. CDR1 is MDHEN, CDR2 SYDVKM, per germline.

The CDR3 spells CASSLGTASNQPQHF. CDR3 nucleotides: TGTGCCAGCAGCTTGGGTACAGCTAGCAATCAGCCCCAGCATTTT. The chain carries TRBV5-5 and TRBJ1-5, with D hard to call. With 0 bases removed from V and 0 bases from J, the gap between germline ends came to 7 bases. The CDR3 sequence is 15 residues long. CDR1 is SGHKS and CDR2 is YYEKEE in the germline V gene (reference sequence).

V gene TRBV6-5 combines with J gene TRBJ2-1; D not certain. V shed 7 bases and J shed 5 bases, with 9 bases lying between them. Germline assignment: CDR1 MNHEY and CDR2 SVGAGI. The CDR3 spans 12 residues. The CDR3 loop reads CASIGQDNEQFF. The CDR3 DNA reads as TGTGCCAGCATTGGGCAGGACAATGAGCAGTTCTTC.

The genes are TRBV5-6 and TRBJ2-7; 7 bases match TRBD2. Per the germline V gene, CDR1 is SGHDT and CDR2 is YYEEEE. This CDR3 is built from 13 residues. Trimming took 4 bases from V and 3 from J; bases not matched to a gene: 4. CDR3 sequence (DNA): TGTGCCAGCAGCGAGCTAGCGGACTACGAGCAGTACTTC. Its protein is CASSELADYEQYF.

The chain is built from TRBV5-1 and TRBJ2-1; no firm D call. Germline-derived CDR1 and CDR2 are SGHRS and YFSETQ. The germline V and J ends were trimmed by 0 bases and 9 bases, with 16 bases remaining between them. CDR3 length equals 15 residues. CDR3 in DNA: TGCGCCAGCAGCTTGGGGCTAGTATGGGCTGGTGAGCAGTTCTTC. The encoded protein is CASSLGLVWAGEQFF.

The chain employs TRBV18 and TRBJ1-1; no clear D. The CDR3 is 14 amino acids. Between the trimmed V and J ends, which lost 0 bases and 7 bases, there was a span of 12 bases. Looked up from germline, CDR1 is KGHSH and CDR2 is LQKENI. In DNA form, the CDR3 reads TGTGCCAGCTCACCACCGGGGAGGCTCGGTGAAGCTTTCTTT. It yields the protein CASSPPGRLGEAFF.

CDR3 nucleotide sequence: TGTGCCAGCAGCTTAGAACTAGCGGGTAACTACGAGCAGTACTTC. This encodes CASSLELAGNYEQYF. V is TRBV11-2 and J is TRBJ2-7, with 9 bases fitting TRBD2. The CDR3 contains 15 residues. With V trimmed by 0 bases and J by 3 bases, 3 bases remained unmatched. Germline V gene sequence: CDR1 SGHAT, CDR2 FQNNGV.

Only one count was recorded for this clone. The chain is built from TRBV11-2 and TRBJ2-7, with TRBD2 matching 11 bases. The V gene end was trimmed by 5 bases and the J gene end by 3 bases; junction bases not matched to a gene: 3. The CDR3 consists of 14 residues. The germline V gene encodes CDR1 SGHAT and CDR2 FQNNGV. The CDR3 DNA reads TGTGCCAGCAGCCAGGGACTAGCGGACTACGAGCAGTACTTC. This codes for CASSQGLADYEQYF.

The rearrangement joins TRBV19 to TRBJ2-7, with a tentative D call TRBD2 (5 bases). Trimming stripped 1 base from V and 2 bases from J, with 12 bases between. Germline values: CDR1 LNHDA, CDR2 SQIVND (reference sequence). This CDR3 region has 15 residues. The CDR3 bases are TGTGCCAGTAGTATAGCGGGGAGAACGACCTACGAGCAGTACTTC. Protein product: CASSIAGRTTYEQYF.

This chain links TRBV5-8 with TRBJ2-5; tentative D call: TRBD1 (6 bases). Germline loops: CDR1 SGHTS, CDR2 YDEGEE. This CDR3 is built from 14 residues. V was shortened by 7 bases and J by 5 bases, with 18 bases between the two germline ends. CDR3: CASQDSRVSETQYF. The CDR3 DNA is TGTGCCAGCCAGGACAGTAGAGTTTCGGAGACCCAGTACTTC.

Turning to this clone: This sample includes further DNA sequences coding for the same CDR3. The chain is built from TRBV27 and TRBJ2-7, with TRBD2 matching over 14 bases. Germline V CDR1 and CDR2: MNHEY, SMNVEV (reference sequence). The V segment lost 6 bases and the J segment 7 bases; nucleotides outside the gene matches: 8. The CDR3 sequence is 15 residues long. CDR3: CASSLRLAGGGEQYF. The CDR3 region has the DNA TGTGCCAGCAGCCTTAGACTAGCGGGAGGGGGGGAGCAGTACTTC.

A note on this clone: The same CDR3 arises from other DNA sequences in this sample as well. This sequence joins TRBV5-4 and TRBJ2-7; D ambiguous. Between the trimmed V and J ends, which lost 0 bases and 7 bases, there was a span of 5 bases. The CDR3 is made up of 11 amino acids. The germline gives CDR1 SGHNT, CDR2 YYREEE (reference sequence). The CDR3 reads CASSLEGEQYF. The CDR3 region has the DNA TGTGCCAGCAGCTTGGAGGGTGAGCAGTACTTC. The full variable domain, in which reference TRBV5-4 and TRBJ2-7 provide the parts outside the CDR3, is ETGVTQSPTHLIKTRGQQVTLRCSSQSGHNTVSWYQQALGQGPQFIFQYYREEENGRGNFPPRFSGLQFPNYSSELNVNALELDDSALYLCASSLEGEQYFGPGTRLTVT.

V gene TRBV4-1 combines with J gene TRBJ2-6, with TRBD2 matching 7 bases. The CDR3 covers 19 residues. V was pared by 0 bases and J by 1 base, with 9 bases of the junction left unmatched. Germline V gives CDR1 MGHRA, CDR2 YSYEKL. CDR3 nucleotides: TGCGCCAGCAGCCAAGAGATATGGGAGGGGTGGTCTGGGGCCAACGTCCTGACTTTC. Its protein is CASSQEIWEGWSGANVLTF.

The V gene is TRBV6-5, the J gene TRBJ2-5; 7 bases fit TRBD1. J lost 4 bases, V lost 6 bases, and 11 bases had no gene match. Germline CDR1 and CDR2: MNHEY and SVGAGI. The CDR3 loop spans 15 amino acids. The CDR3 DNA reads TGTGCCAGCAGAGGGCTACAGGGGCGCAGAGAGACCCAGTACTTC. Translating it yields CASRGLQGRRETQYF.

On this clone: This CDR3 is also generated by other DNA sequences in the sample. The rearrangement joins TRBV6-5 to TRBJ2-7; 9 bases agree with TRBD2. Germline lookup yields CDR1 MNHEY and CDR2 SVGAGI. V was clipped by 6 bases and J by 2 bases; unmatched bases: 5. The CDR3 covers 14 residues. CDR3 loop: CASRGLAEAYEQYF. The CDR3 bases are TGTGCCAGCAGGGGACTAGCCGAAGCCTACGAGCAGTACTTC.

This clone was counted once. This chain connects TRBV28 to TRBJ2-2, with a weak D call TRBD2 (6 bases). The CDR3 has 15 amino acids. Germline CDR1 reads MDHEN; CDR2 reads SYDVKM. Trimming removed 8 bases from V and 3 bases from J, with 16 bases in between. Here the CDR3 DNA reads TGTGCCAGCGGGTCCTCGCGGGGCCACACCGGGGAGCTGTTTTTT. It yields the protein CASGSSRGHTGELFF.

This clone was recorded once. The V gene is TRBV27, the J gene TRBJ2-7, with D perhaps being TRBD1 or TRBD2 (5 bases each). The CDR3 consists of 14 residues. Germline V gene sequence: CDR1 MNHEY, CDR2 SMNVEV (reference sequence). The V gene lost 5 bases and the J gene lost 4 bases, with 15 bases spanning the gap. The CDR3 protein is CASSRTFGEYEQYF. Here the CDR3 DNA reads TGTGCCAGCAGTAGGACATTCGGGGAGTACGAGCAGTACTTC.

The chain links TRBV5-5 to TRBJ1-1, with 7 nucleotides matching TRBD1. The V gene end was trimmed by 7 bases and the J gene end by 6 bases; junction bases not matched to a gene: 9. CDR3 length: 13 amino acids. Germline values: CDR1 SGHKS, CDR2 YYEKEE (reference sequence). CDR3: CASRQTGISEAFF. The CDR3 DNA reads as TGTGCCAGCCGGCAGACAGGGATCTCTGAAGCTTTCTTT.

This sequence joins TRBV9 and TRBJ2-7; D gene ambiguous. CDR3 length equals 13 residues. Trimming removed 4 bases at V and 0 bases at J, with 8 bases between. Per germline, CDR1 SGDLS and CDR2 YYNGEE. The CDR3 nucleotides are TGTGCCAGCAGCCCAACGACCTCCTACGAGCAGTACTTC. This encodes CASSPTTSYEQYF.

The chain joins TRBV2 to TRBJ1-2; D is unresolved. The CDR3 runs to 13 residues. Looked up from germline, CDR1 is SNHLY and CDR2 is FYNNEI. The germline V and J ends were trimmed by 3 bases and 8 bases, with 13 bases remaining between them. The CDR3 spells CASSDNNGVGYTF. CDR3 in DNA: TGTGCCAGCAGTGATAACAACGGAGTCGGCTACACCTTC.

The rearrangement joins TRBV7-2 to TRBJ2-1; D is perhaps TRBD1 or TRBD2 (5 bases each). Germline V CDR1 and CDR2: SGHTA, FQGNSA. The V end was cut by 1 base, the J end by 12 bases, with 13 bases between. There are 13 residues in the CDR3. CDR3 loop: CASSLGDAKGQFF. The CDR3 nucleotides read TGTGCCAGCAGCTTAGGGGACGCAAAGGGGCAGTTCTTC.

The rearrangement uses TRBV30 and TRBJ2-3, with a possible D match to TRBD2 (5 bases). CDR3 length: 14 amino acids. Germline V CDR1 and CDR2: GTSNPN, SVGIG (reference sequence). V lost 4 bases and J 8 bases, leaving 19 bases between the germline ends. CDR3 DNA sequence: TGTGCCTGGACCCCGGAGGCTTTCCGTCGTACGCAGTATTTT. Protein product: CAWTPEAFRRTQYF.

The gene calls are TRBV15 and TRBJ2-4, with TRBD2 as a possible D gene (6 bases). The CDR3 loop spans 15 amino acids. Germline assignment: CDR1 LNHNV and CDR2 YYDKDF (reference sequence). V gave up 2 bases and J gave up 7 bases, with 15 bases separating them. This CDR3 reads CATSRQVERANIQYF. The CDR3 nucleotides read TGTGCCACCAGCAGACAAGTGGAGCGGGCCAACATTCAGTACTTC.

This chain joins TRBV19 and TRBJ2-3; 8 bases match TRBD1. The CDR3 is 15 residues long. V shed 3 bases, J shed 3 bases, and the junction held 5 bases outside the gene matches. Germline assignment: CDR1 LNHDA and CDR2 SQIVND (reference sequence). The CDR3 sequence: CASSIGQGRTDTQYF. The CDR3 DNA is TGTGCCAGTAGTATCGGACAGGGACGGACAGATACGCAGTATTTT.

This sequence joins TRBV7-3 and TRBJ1-2; weak D call: TRBD1 (5 bases). Trimming took off 5 bases at V and 7 bases at J, with 20 bases between the two ends. The CDR3 runs 15 residues. Looked up from germline, CDR1 is SGHTA and CDR2 is FQGTGA. The CDR3, as DNA: TGTGCCAGCAGCGACCCAGGGCGGCCTAGCGTTGGCTACACCTTC. It is translated as CASSDPGRPSVGYTF.

This chain connects TRBV18 to TRBJ1-4; no clear D. The CDR3 extends over 12 amino acids. Per the germline V gene, CDR1 is KGHSH and CDR2 is LQKENI. V lost 4 bases and J lost 5, with 5 bases in between. The DNA of the CDR3 is TGTGCCAGCTCACTTAAGAATGAAAAACTGTTTTTT. Translating it yields CASSLKNEKLFF.

A single count supports this clone. The chain links TRBV9 to TRBJ2-1; the match to TRBD2 covers 9 bases. After removal of 3 bases from V and 4 bases from J, the junction contained 8 bases not matched to a gene. Germline values: CDR1 SGDLS, CDR2 YYNGEE. CDR3 length: 16 residues. The DNA for the CDR3 is TGTGCCAGCAGCGCCACCGGGGCGGGAGGGTACAATGAGCAGTTCTTC. Translated: CASSATGAGGYNEQFF.